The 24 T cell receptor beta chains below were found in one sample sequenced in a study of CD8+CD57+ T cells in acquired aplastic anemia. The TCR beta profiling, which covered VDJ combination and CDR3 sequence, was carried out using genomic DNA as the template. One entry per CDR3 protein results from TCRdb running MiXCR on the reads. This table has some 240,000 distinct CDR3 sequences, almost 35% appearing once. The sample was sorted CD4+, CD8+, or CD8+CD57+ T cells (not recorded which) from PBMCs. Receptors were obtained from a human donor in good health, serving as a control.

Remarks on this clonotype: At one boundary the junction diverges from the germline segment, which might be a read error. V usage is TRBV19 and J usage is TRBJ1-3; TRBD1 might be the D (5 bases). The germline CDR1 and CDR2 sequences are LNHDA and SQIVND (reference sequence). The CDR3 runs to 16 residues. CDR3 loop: CASRAPRGRSGSTIYF. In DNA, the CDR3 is TGTGCCAGTAGGGCCCCGAGGGGCCGATCGGGAAGCACCATATATTTT.

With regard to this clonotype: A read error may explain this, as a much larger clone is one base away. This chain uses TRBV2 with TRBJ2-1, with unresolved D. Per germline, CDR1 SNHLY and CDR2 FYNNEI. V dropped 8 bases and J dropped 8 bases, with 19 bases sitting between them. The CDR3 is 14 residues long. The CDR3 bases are TGTGCCAGCGCTACCAGGATCGGAGCGTATGAGCAGTTCTTC. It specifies CASATRIGAYEQFF.

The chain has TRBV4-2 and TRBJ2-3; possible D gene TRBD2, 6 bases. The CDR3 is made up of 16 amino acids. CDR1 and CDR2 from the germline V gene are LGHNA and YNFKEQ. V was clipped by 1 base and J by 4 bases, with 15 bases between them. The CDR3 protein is CASSQGWSPSADTQYF. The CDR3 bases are TGTGCCAGCAGCCAAGGGTGGAGTCCTAGCGCAGATACGCAGTATTTT.

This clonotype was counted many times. CDR3 sequence: CSVESGYEQYF. CDR3 coding DNA: TGCAGCGTTGAATCTGGGTACGAGCAGTACTTC. The chain combines TRBV29-1 with TRBJ2-7; D uncertain. Germline lookup yields CDR1 SQVTM and CDR2 ANQGSEA. The CDR3 totals 11 residues. The ends were cut back, 2 bases at V and 4 bases at J, with 6 bases in the middle.

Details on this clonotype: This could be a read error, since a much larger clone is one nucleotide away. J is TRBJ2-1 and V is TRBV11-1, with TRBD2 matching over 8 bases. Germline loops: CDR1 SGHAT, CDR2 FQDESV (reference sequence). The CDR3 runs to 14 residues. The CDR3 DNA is TGTGCCAGCAGTTTAGCGGGGACTACCAATGGGCAGTTCTTC. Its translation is CASSLAGTTNGQFF.

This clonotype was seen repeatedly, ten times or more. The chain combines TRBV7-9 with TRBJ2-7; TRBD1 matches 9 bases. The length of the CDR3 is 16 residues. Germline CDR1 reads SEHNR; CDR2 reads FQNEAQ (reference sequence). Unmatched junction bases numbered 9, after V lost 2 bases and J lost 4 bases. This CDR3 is CASSLSWDRDPYEQYF. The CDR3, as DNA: TGTGCCAGCAGCTTATCGTGGGACAGGGACCCGTACGAGCAGTACTTC.

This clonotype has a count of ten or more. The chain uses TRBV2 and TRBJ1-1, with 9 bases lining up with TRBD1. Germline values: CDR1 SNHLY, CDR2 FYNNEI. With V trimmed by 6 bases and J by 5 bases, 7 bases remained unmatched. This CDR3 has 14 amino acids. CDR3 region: CASSEQGASTEAFF. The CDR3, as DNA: TGTGCCAGCAGCGAACAGGGGGCGAGTACTGAAGCTTTCTTT. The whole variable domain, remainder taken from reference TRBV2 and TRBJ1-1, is EPEVTQTPSHQVTQMGQEVILRCVPISNHLYFYWYRQILGQKVEFLVSFYNNEISEKSEIFDDQFSVERPDGSNFTLKIRSTKLEDSAMYFCASSEQGASTEAFFGQGTRLTVV.

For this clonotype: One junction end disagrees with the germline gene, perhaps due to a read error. The CDR3 spells CATSDARTGGDTQYF. The CDR3 coding sequence is TGTGCCACCAGTGATGCCCGGACAGGGGGCGATACGCAGTATTTT. This rearrangement joins TRBV2 to TRBJ2-3; 11 bases agree with TRBD1. The CDR3 loop spans 15 amino acids. Germline V gives CDR1 SNHLY, CDR2 FYNNEI. Supplemented by reference TRBV2 and TRBJ2-3, the full variable domain reads EPEVTQTPSHQVTQMGQEVILRCVPISNHLYFYWYRQILGQKVEFLVSFYNNEISEKSEIFDDQFSVERPDGSNFTLKIRSTKLEDSAMYFCATSDARTGGDTQYFGPGTRLTVL.

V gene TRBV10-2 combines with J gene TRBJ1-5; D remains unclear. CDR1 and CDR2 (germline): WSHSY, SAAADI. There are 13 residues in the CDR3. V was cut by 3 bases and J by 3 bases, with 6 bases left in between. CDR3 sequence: CASSDQDNQPQHF. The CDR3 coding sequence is TGCGCCAGCAGTGATCAGGACAATCAGCCCCAGCATTTT.

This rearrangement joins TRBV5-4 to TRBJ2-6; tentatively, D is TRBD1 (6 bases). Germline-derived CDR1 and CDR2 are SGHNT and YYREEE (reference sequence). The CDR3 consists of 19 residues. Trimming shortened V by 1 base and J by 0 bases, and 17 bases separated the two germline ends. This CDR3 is CASSLWGPVVSSGANVLTF. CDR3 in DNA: TGTGCCAGCAGCTTGTGGGGGCCGGTGGTTAGCTCTGGGGCCAACGTCCTGACTTTC.

The DNA of the CDR3 is TGTGCCAGCAGCCAAGGGCCGACAGGAAACACCATATATTTT. This encodes CASSQGPTGNTIYF. This chain connects TRBV3-1 to TRBJ1-3; D is uncertain. Germline-derived CDR1 and CDR2 are LGHDT and YNNKEL (reference sequence). The CDR3 is 14 amino acids. V was pared by 1 base and J by 4 bases, with 8 bases between. The whole variable domain, remainder taken from reference TRBV3-1 and TRBJ1-3, is DTAVSQTPKYLVTQMGNDKSIKCEQNLGHDTMYWYKQDSKKFLKIMFSYNNKELIINETVPNRFSPKSPDKAHLNLHINSLELGDSAVYFCASSQGPTGNTIYFGEGSWLTVV.

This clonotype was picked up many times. The CDR3 DNA reads as TGTGCCAGCAGCTCCAAAGGGGGGTCTTATGGCTACACCTTC. Amino acid sequence: CASSSKGGSYGYTF. The gene calls are TRBV7-9 and TRBJ1-2, with a tentative D call TRBD1 (6 bases). V lost 4 bases, J lost 5 bases, and 14 bases lay in between. The CDR3 is made up of 14 amino acids. Looked up from germline, CDR1 is SEHNR and CDR2 is FQNEAQ (reference sequence).

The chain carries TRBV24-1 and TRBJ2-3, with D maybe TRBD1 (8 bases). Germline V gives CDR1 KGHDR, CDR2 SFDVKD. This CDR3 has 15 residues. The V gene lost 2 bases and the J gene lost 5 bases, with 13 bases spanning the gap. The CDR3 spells CATSDYRGGIDTQYF. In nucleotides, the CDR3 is TGTGCCACCAGTGATTACAGGGGGGGGATAGATACGCAGTATTTT.

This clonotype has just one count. The CDR3, as DNA: TGCGCCAGCAGCTTGGGACCAGGGGTCTCCATGAACACTGAAGCTTTCTTT. It specifies CASSLGPGVSMNTEAFF. The gene calls are TRBV5-1 and TRBJ1-1, with a possible D match to TRBD1 (6 bases). Germline CDR1 and CDR2: SGHRS and YFSETQ. The CDR3 is made up of 17 amino acids. With 0 bases removed from V and 0 bases from J, the gap between germline ends came to 15 bases.

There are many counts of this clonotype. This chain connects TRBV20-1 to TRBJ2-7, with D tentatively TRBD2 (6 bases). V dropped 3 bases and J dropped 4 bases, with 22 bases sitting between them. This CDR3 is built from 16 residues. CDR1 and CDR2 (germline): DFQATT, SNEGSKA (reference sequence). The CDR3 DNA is TGCAGTGCTAGCTCCATACGGTGGGAGGACTCATACGAGCAGTACTTC. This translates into CSASSIRWEDSYEQYF.

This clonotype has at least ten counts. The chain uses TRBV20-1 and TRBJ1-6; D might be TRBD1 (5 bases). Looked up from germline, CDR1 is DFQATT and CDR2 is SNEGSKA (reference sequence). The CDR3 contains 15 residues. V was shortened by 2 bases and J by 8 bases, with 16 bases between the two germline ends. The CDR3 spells CSARTAGNWDSPLHF. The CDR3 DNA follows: TGCAGTGCTAGAACCGCAGGGAACTGGGATTCACCCCTCCACTTT.

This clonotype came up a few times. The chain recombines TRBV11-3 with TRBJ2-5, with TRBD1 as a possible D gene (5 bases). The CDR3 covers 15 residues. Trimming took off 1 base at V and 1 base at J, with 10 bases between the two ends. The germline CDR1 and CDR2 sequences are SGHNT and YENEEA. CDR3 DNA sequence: TGTGCCAGCAGCTTAGGGGGCAGGGCCCAAGAGACCCAGTACTTC. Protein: CASSLGGRAQETQYF.

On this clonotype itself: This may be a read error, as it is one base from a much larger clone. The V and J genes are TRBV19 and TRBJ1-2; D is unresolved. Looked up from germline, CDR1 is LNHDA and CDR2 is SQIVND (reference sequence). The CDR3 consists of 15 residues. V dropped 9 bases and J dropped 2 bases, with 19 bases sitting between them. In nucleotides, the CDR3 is TGTGCCAGCAGTGACCGACCGGGCAGAAACTATGGCTACACCTTC. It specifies CASSDRPGRNYGYTF.

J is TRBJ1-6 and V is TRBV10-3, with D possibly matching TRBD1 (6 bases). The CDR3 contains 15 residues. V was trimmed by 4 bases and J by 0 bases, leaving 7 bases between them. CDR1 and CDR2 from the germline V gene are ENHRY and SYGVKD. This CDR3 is CAISGTASYNSPLHF. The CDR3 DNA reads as TGTGCCATCAGTGGGACAGCCTCCTATAATTCACCCCTCCACTTT.

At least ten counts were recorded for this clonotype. Written as DNA, the CDR3 is TGTGCCAGCAGAGGTGGACTAGCGGGCCGAGCCTACGAGCAGTACTTC. This translates into CASRGGLAGRAYEQYF. This sequence joins TRBV7-2 and TRBJ2-7; TRBD2 matches 11 bases. Germline V gene data show CDR1 as SGHTA and CDR2 as FQGNSA. The CDR3 is 16 residues long. Losses at the gene ends were 6 bases for V and 2 bases for J; bases not matched to a gene: 9.

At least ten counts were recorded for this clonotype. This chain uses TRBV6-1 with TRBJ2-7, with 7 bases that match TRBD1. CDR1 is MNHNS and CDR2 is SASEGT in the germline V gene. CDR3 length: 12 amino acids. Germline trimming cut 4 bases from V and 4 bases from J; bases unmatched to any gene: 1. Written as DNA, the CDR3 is TGTGCCAGCAGTGGACAGGGTTACGAGCAGTACTTC. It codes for CASSGQGYEQYF.

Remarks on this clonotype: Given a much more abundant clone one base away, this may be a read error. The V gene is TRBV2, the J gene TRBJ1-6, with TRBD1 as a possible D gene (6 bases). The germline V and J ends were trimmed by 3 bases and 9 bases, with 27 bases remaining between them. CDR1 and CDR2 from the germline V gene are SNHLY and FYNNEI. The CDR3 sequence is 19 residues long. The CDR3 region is CASSDRFGRGALESSPLHF. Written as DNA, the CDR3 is TGTGCCAGCAGTGATAGGTTCGGACGGGGGGCCCTAGAAAGTTCACCCCTCCACTTT.

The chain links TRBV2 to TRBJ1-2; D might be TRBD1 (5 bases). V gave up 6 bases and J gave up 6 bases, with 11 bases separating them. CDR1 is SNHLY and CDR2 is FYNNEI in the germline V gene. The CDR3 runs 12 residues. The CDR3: CASSSGWDGYTF. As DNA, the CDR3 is TGTGCCAGCAGCTCAGGGTGGGATGGCTACACCTTC.

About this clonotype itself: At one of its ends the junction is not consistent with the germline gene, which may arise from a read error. The CDR3 coding sequence is TGTGCCGCCAGCAGTGACAAGACAGGAGAAGCTTTCTTT. The encoded protein is CAASSDKTGEAFF. This chain uses TRBV15 with TRBJ1-1, with D perhaps TRBD1 (6 bases). CDR1 is LNHNV, CDR2 YYDKDF, per germline (reference sequence). This CDR3 is built from 13 residues.